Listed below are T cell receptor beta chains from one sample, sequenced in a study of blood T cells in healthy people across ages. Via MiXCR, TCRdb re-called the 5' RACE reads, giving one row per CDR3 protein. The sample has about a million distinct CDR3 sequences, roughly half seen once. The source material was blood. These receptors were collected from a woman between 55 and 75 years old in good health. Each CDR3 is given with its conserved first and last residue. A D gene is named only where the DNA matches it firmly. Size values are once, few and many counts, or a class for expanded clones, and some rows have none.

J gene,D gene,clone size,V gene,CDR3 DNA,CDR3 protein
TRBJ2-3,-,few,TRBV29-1,TGCAGCGTTGAAGATCTCATGGCGGGAAAGCCAGATACGCAGTATTTT,CSVEDLMAGKPDTQYF
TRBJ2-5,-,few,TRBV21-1,TGTGCCAGCAGCTCTCGGACAGGACCGCGCGAGACCCAGTACTTC,CASSSRTGPRETQYF
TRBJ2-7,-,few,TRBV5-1,TGCGCCAGGGACAAAACCTACGAGCAGTACTTC,CARDKTYEQYF
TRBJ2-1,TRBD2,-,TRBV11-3,TGTGCCAGCAGCTTAGACATCAGGGGACTAGCGGGACTCAATGAGCAGTTCTTC,CASSLDIRGLAGLNEQFF
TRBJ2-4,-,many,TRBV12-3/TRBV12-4,TGTGCCAGCAGTTGGGGAGGCATTCAGTACTTC,CASSWGGIQYF
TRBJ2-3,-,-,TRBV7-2,TGTGCCAGCAGCTTAGCCCTAGAGGATACGCAGTATTTT,CASSLALEDTQYF
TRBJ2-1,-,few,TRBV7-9,TGTGCCAGCAGCCAGCTCCTTCCCAATGAGCAGTTCTTC,CASSQLLPNEQFF
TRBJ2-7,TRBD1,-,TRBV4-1,TGCGCCAGCAGCCAAGATAACAGGGGCTACTTTCTGTCCTACGAGCAGTACTTC,CASSQDNRGYFLSYEQYF
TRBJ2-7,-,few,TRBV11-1,TGTGCCAGCAGCTTAGTAGGCGGGCCGAGCTCCTACGAGCAGTACTTC,CASSLVGGPSSYEQYF
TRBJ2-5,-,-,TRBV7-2,TGTGCCAGCAGCTGGCCAGCGGAATTGGGGACCCAGTACTTC,CASSWPAELGTQYF
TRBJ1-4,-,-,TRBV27,TGTGCCAGCAGTTTTCGGACTGGCTATGAAAAACTGTTTTTT,CASSFRTGYEKLFF
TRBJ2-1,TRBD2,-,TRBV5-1,TGCGCCAGCAGCCCGCCGACTAGCGGGAGCCTGGTTGAGCAGTTCTTC,CASSPPTSGSLVEQFF
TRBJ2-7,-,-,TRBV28,TGTGCCGTCGGAGTACCGGGAGACCCCTACGAGCAGTACTTC,CAVGVPGDPYEQYF
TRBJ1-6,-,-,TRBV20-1,TGCAGTGCTAGAGTTAGTGACGTAGCCGAGTCAAGATCCTATAATTCACCCCTCCACTTT,CSARVSDVAESRSYNSPLHF
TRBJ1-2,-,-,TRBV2,TGTGCCAGGACAGAGGGATATGGCTACACCTTC,CARTEGYGYTF
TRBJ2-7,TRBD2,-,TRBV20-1,TGCAGTGCTAGAGAGGGCCTAGCGGGAGGGCCGCGCGAGCAGTACTTC,CSAREGLAGGPREQYF
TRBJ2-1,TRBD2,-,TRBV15,TGTGCCACCAGCACTCCCCTAGCGGGAGGGTACAATGAGCAGTTCTTC,CATSTPLAGGYNEQFF
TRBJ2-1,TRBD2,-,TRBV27,TGTGCCAGCAGTCAATTGCTAGCGGGAGGGATAAATGAGCAGTTCTTC,CASSQLLAGGINEQFF
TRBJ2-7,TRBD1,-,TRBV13,TGTGCCAGCAGCTCCGGGACAGGGTTGCACGAGCAGTACTTC,CASSSGTGLHEQYF
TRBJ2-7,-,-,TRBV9,TGTGCCAGCAGCGTAGGTCCAGACTCATACGAGCAGTACTTC,CASSVGPDSYEQYF
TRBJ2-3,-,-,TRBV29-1,TGCAGCGTTGTCGGTTCGGCAGATACGCAGTATTTT,CSVVGSADTQYF
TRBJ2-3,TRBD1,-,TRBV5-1,TGCGCCAGCGGCTTAGTTATGGGACAGAGCACAGATACGCAGTATTTT,CASGLVMGQSTDTQYF
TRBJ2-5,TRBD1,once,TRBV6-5,TGTGCCAGCAGTTGGGACAGGGGGATTAATCAAGAGACCCAGTACTTC,CASSWDRGINQETQYF
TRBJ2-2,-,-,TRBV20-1,TGCAGTGCCGCTTGGGTCGGGGAGCTGTTTTTT,CSAAWVGELFF
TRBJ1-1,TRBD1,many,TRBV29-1,TGCAGCGCAGGACAGGGGGCTGGTTCTGAAGCTTTCTTT,CSAGQGAGSEAFF
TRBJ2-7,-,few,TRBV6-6,TGTGCCAGCAGTTCCGGGGCTAGCGTCCACGAGCAGTACTTC,CASSSGASVHEQYF